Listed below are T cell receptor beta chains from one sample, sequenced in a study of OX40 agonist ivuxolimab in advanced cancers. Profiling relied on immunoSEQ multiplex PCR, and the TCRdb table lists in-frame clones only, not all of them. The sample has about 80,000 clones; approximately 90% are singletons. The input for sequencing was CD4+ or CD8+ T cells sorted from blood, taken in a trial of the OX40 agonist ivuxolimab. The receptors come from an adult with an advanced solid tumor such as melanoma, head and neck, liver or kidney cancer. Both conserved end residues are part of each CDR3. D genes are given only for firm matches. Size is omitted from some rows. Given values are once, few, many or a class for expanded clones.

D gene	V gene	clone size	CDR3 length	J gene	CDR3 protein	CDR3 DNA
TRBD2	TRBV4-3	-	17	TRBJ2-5	CASSTRLAGGLQETQYF	TGCGCCAGCAGCACCCGACTAGCGGGGGGGTTACAAGAGACCCAGTACTTC
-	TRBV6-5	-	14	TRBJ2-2	CASSYSRTTGELFF	TGTGCCAGCAGTTACTCCCGGACCACCGGGGAGCTGTTTTTT
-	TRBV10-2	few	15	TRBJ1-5	CASSLDIYSNQPQHF	TGCGCCAGCAGTCTGGACATATATAGCAATCAGCCCCAGCATTTT
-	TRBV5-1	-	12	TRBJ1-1	CASRAGATEAFF	TGCGCCAGCAGAGCGGGGGCCACTGAAGCTTTCTTT
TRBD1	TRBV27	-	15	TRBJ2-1	CASSLGTGSYNEQFF	TGTGCCAGCAGTTTAGGGACAGGTTCCTACAATGAGCAGTTCTTC
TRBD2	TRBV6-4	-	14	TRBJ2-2	CASSEGGDTGELFF	TGTGCCAGCAGTGAGGGGGGGGACACCGGGGAGCTGTTTTTT
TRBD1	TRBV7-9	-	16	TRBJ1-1	CASSPRVGQGRPEAFF	TGTGCCAGCAGCCCAAGGGTCGGACAGGGTCGGCCTGAAGCTTTCTTT
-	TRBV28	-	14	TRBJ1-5	CASSLTYSNQPQHF	TGTGCCAGCAGTTTGACCTATAGCAATCAGCCCCAGCATTTT
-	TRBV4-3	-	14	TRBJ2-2	CASSQVGGSGELFF	TGCGCCAGCAGCCAAGTTGGGGGATCCGGGGAGCTGTTTTTT
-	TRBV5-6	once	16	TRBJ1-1	CASSPIGRDPNTEAFF	TGTGCCAGCAGCCCAATCGGGAGGGACCCGAACACTGAAGCTTTCTTT
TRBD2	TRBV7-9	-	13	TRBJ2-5	CASSRSGGETQYF	TGTGCCAGCAGCCGAAGCGGGGGGGAGACCCAGTACTTC
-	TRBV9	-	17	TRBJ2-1	CASSVEMGRASYNEQFF	TGTGCCAGCAGCGTAGAGATGGGCCGCGCCTCCTACAATGAGCAGTTCTTC
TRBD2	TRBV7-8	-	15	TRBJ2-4	CASSLSAGGWNIQYF	TGTGCCAGCAGCTTATCGGCGGGGGGGTGGAACATTCAGTACTTC
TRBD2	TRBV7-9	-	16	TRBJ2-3	CASSSLPGGGGDTQYF	TGTGCCAGCAGCTCGCTCCCAGGCGGGGGTGGTGATACGCAGTATTTT
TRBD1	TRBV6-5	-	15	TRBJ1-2	CASSLRTGGIWGYTF	TGTGCCAGCAGTTTAAGGACAGGGGGGATTTGGGGCTACACCTTC
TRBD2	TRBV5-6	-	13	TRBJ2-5	CASSFSSGETQYF	TGTGCCAGCAGCTTCTCTAGCGGAGAGACCCAGTACTTC
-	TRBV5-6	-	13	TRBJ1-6	CASSLDGNSPLHF	TGTGCCAGCAGCTTGGACGGGAATTCACCCCTCCACTTT
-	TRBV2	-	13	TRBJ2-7	CASSDWGNREQYF	TGTGCCAGCAGTGATTGGGGGAATCGCGAGCAGTACTTC
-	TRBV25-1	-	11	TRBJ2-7	CASGTSYEQYF	TGTGCCAGCGGGACTTCCTACGAGCAGTACTTC
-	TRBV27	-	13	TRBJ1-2	CASSFDRNYGYTF	TGTGCCAGCAGTTTTGACAGAAACTATGGCTACACCTTC
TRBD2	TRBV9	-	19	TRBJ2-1	CASSAGTSGGFSSYNEQFF	TGTGCCAGCAGCGCGGGGACTAGCGGGGGTTTCAGCTCCTACAATGAGCAGTTCTTC
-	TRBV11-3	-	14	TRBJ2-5	CASSSRDFPETQYF	TGTGCCAGCAGCTCCCGGGACTTTCCGGAGACCCAGTACTTC
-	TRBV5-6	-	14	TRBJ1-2	CASSLATLGYGYTF	TGTGCCAGCAGCTTGGCTACATTGGGCTATGGCTACACCTTC
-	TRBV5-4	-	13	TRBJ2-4	CASSLKDRGIQYF	TGTGCCAGCAGCTTGAAGGACCGAGGCATTCAGTACTTC
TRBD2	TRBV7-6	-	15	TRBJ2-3	CASSPPTGGTDTQYF	TGTGCCAGCAGCCCACCGACGGGGGGTACAGATACGCAGTATTTT
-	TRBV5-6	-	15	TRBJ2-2	CASSRPTPVPGELFF	TGTGCCAGCAGCCGCCCCACCCCCGTCCCCGGGGAGCTGTTTTTT
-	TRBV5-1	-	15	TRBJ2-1	CASSEFRGRDDEQFF	TGCGCCAGCAGTGAGTTCAGGGGTCGGGACGATGAGCAGTTCTTC
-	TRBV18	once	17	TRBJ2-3	CASSPDARQISTDTQYF	TGTGCCAGCTCACCCGACGCGCGACAGATCTCCACAGATACGCAGTATTTT
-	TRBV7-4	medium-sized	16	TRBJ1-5	CASSLEGGSINQPQHF	TGTGCCAGCAGCTTAGAAGGGGGGAGCATCAATCAGCCCCAGCATTTT
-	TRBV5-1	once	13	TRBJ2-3	CASSPESADTQYF	TGCGCCAGCAGCCCGGAGAGCGCAGATACGCAGTATTTT
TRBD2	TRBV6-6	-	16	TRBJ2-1	CASSYLASGGANEQFF	TGTGCCAGCAGTTACTTGGCTAGCGGGGGGGCCAATGAGCAGTTCTTC
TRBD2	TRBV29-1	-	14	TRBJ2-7	CSVLGGGNSYEQYF	TGCAGCGTCCTTGGCGGGGGGAACTCCTACGAGCAGTACTTC
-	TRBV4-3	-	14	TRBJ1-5	CASSQDRYNQPQHF	TGCGCCAGCAGCCAAGATCGGTACAATCAGCCCCAGCATTTT
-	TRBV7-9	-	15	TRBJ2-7	CASSLLGKRSYEQYF	TGTGCCAGCAGCTTATTGGGGAAACGTTCCTACGAGCAGTACTTC
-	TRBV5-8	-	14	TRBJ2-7	CASSLNWGFHEQYF	TGTGCCAGCAGCTTGAATTGGGGGTTCCACGAGCAGTACTTC
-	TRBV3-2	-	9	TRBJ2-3	CATLDTQYF	TGTGCCACCCTAGATACGCAGTATTTT
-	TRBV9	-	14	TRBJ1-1	CASSVGGTGTEAFF	TGTGCCAGCAGCGTAGGTGGAACGGGCACTGAAGCTTTCTTT
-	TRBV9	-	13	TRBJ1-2	CASSPTGYRDTSF	TGTGCCAGCAGCCCGACAGGTTACCGGGACACGTCCTTC
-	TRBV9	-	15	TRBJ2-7	CASSLGAGDTYEQYF	TGTGCCAGCAGCCTCGGGGCCGGTGACACCTACGAGCAGTACTTC
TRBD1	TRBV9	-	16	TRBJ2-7	CASSPRRGDRVPEQYF	TGTGCCAGCAGCCCCCGTAGGGGGGACAGGGTCCCCGAGCAGTACTTC
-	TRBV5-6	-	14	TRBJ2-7	CASSLGPETYEQYF	TGTGCCAGCAGCTTGGGTCCAGAAACCTACGAGCAGTACTTC
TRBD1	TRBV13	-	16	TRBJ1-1	CASSPPLDRLNTEAFF	TGTGCCAGCAGCCCGCCCCTGGACAGGCTGAACACTGAAGCTTTCTTT
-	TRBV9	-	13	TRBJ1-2	CASSVAGDYGYTF	TGTGCCAGCAGCGTAGCAGGGGACTATGGCTACACCTTC
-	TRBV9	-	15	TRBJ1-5	CASSPLGGDNQPQHF	TGTGCCAGCAGCCCCCTGGGGGGGGATAATCAGCCCCAGCATTTT
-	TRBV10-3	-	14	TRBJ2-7	CAISGGTATYEQYF	TGTGCCATCAGTGGGGGGACTGCCACCTACGAGCAGTACTTC
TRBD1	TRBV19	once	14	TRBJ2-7	CASSIGQGYYEQYF	TGTGCCAGTAGTATCGGACAGGGTTACTACGAGCAGTACTTC
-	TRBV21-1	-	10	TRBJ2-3	CASSPDTQYF	TGTGCCAGCAGCCCAGATACGCAGTATTTT
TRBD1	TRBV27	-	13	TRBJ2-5	CASSLEGAETQYF	TGTGCCAGCAGTTTAGAGGGGGCGGAGACCCAGTACTTC
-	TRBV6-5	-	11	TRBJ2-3	CASSREDTQYF	TGTGCCAGCAGTCGAGAAGATACGCAGTATTTT
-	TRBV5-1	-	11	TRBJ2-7	CASTEGVEQYF	TGCGCCAGCACCGAGGGGGTCGAGCAGTACTTC
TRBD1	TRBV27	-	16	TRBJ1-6	CASSLGTVPNNSPLHF	TGTGCCAGCAGTTTAGGGACAGTGCCCAATAATTCACCCCTCCACTTT
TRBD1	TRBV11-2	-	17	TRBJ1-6	CASSPTLGTAYNSPLHF	TGTGCCAGCAGCCCCACGCTCGGGACAGCCTATAATTCACCCCTCCACTTT
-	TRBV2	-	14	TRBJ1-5	CASRSGSSNQPQHF	TGTGCCAGCAGGAGCGGGAGTAGCAATCAGCCCCAGCATTTT
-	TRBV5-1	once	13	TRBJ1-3	CASTSGTGNTIYF	TGCGCCAGCACCTCGGGAACTGGAAACACCATATATTTT
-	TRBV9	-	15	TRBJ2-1	CASSVENGVYNEQFF	TGTGCCAGCAGCGTTGAGAACGGTGTCTACAATGAGCAGTTCTTC